Listed here is a single T cell receptor (beta chain). In its sample, this clonotype was seen a few times. Its specific antigen is unknown. Base qualities are missing; no much larger clone stands one base away. The source of the sample is a study of T cell repertoires in cytomegalovirus infection (dated by TCRdb to about 2019). For the study in its entirety: The HLA type of each donor mattered for the analysis, because public TCR beta signatures pointed to carriage of CMV infection along with the matching HLA type. Study-wide findings and limitations: Carriers of CMV infection plus the relevant HLA type were discriminated by the cumulative frequency of public TCR beta family members in the study cohort and in an independent roughly 400-donor cohort. In the ex vivo response, HLA-C-restricted CMV-specific TCR beta clonotypes were dominant, and in two of eight donors the single most frequent clonotype came from this HLA-C-restricted group.

The listed sequencing device is Illumina HiSeq 1500. The public reads were run again by TCRdb, first through fastp at Q25 and then through MiXCR, and only productive beta chains were kept. Rows are unified per CDR3 protein, each entry keeping the most common DNA and genes. For this sample the table gives roughly 150,000 distinct CDR3 sequences, of which under 20% were detected only once. The ten most abundant clones make up approximately 19% of the sample. The CDR3 covers 12 residues, taking in both the cysteine and the phenylalanine. Here the CDR3 DNA is all that survives: 36 bases in frame from base 1. In the germline V gene, CDR1 corresponds to MGHDK and CDR2 to SYGVNS. The junction carries 12 bases between V and J, which are trimmed by 6 bases and 6 bases respectively.

The sequencing input was CD8+ T cells from PBMCs. The source of this sequence is a human donor in good health (CMV status not recorded). Some clones in this sample may be carry-over from other donors' samples. This chain is built from TRBV25-1 and TRBJ2-7; matching of 5 bases hints at TRBD2 as the D gene. The CDR3 region has the sequence CASRRGSGEQYF. The nucleotide sequence is given as TGTGCCAGCAGGCGAGGGAGTGGCGAGCAGTACTTC.